The 27 T cell receptor beta chains listed next were all sequenced from one sample in a study of T cell clonality in common variable immunodeficiency. Study outcomes and limitations: Reportedly, TCR beta sequences from common variable immunodeficiency showed fewer deletions and N-nucleotide insertions.

The method was immunoSEQ multiplex PCR; TCRdb's version includes in-frame clones alone and lacks a portion of them. Altogether almost 20,000 clones were found in the sample, and no singletons occur. These receptors lack a known antigen. The sample consisted of peripheral blood mononuclear cells. The receptors come from a human donor with common variable immunodeficiency.

In its sample, this clone was seen many times. The missing CDR3 end, 3 residues past where the read stops, is filled in from the germline J gene. The chain joins TRBV12-3 or TRBV12-4 to TRBJ1-5, with D possibly matching TRBD1 (6 bases). This CDR3 region has 14 residues. The V and J ends lost 6 bases and 3 bases respectively, with 12 bases between them. The CDR3 bases that were read are TGTGCCAGCAGGGCGGGGGACATCAATCAGCCC. Protein product: CASRAGDINQP. The full CDR3 protein is CASRAGDINQPQHF.

Many counts were recorded for this clone. The CDR3 goes on 3 residues after the read ends, and that part is filled in from the germline J gene. The chain joins TRBV18 to TRBJ2-5; TRBD1 is a possible D gene (5 bases). CDR3 length: 14 amino acids. The germline V and J ends were trimmed by 3 bases and 1 base, with 9 bases remaining between them. Germline V CDR1 and CDR2: KGHSH, LQKENI. CDR3 amino acids: CASSPQGGQETQYF. The sequenced CDR3 bases are TGTGCCAGCTCACCCCAGGGTGGCCAAGAGACC.

This clone was found many times. The read terminates 3 residues ahead of where the CDR3 ends, so the germline J gene completes it. The chain joins TRBV19 to TRBJ2-3; 8 bases align to TRBD2. Germline assignment: CDR1 LNHDA and CDR2 SQIVND (reference sequence). This CDR3 comprises 15 residues. V lost 5 bases and J lost 0; bases outside the gene matches: 4. CDR3 bases read: TGTGCCAGTAGTGTGGGACTAGTTAGCACAGATACG. Translating gives CASSVGLVSTDT. The CDR3, in full, reads CASSVGLVSTDTQYF.

This clone was observed a few times. The observed sequence ends 3 residues before the CDR3 terminus, with the missing tail filled in from the germline J gene. The rearrangement uses TRBV6-1 and TRBJ2-3; 8 bases fit TRBD1. V was clipped by 4 bases and J by 3 bases; unmatched bases: 9. The CDR3 is 16 amino acids. Per the germline V gene, CDR1 is MNHNS and CDR2 is SASEGT. Partial CDR3 DNA: TGTGCCAGCAGTGCCCAACTACGGACAGGGACAGATACG. It specifies CASSAQLRTGTDT. Given in full, the CDR3 is CASSAQLRTGTDTQYF.

This clone was seen many times. Read data end 3 residues before the CDR3 end; the end is taken from the germline J gene. This chain links TRBV2 with TRBJ2-5; no clear D. The V gene's germline CDR1 is SNHLY and CDR2 FYNNEI. The V gene lost 8 bases and the J gene lost 5 bases, with 9 bases spanning the gap. The CDR3 is 11 amino acids. CDR3 amino acids: CASQAGETQYF. Partial CDR3 DNA: TGTGCCAGCCAGGCTGGGGAGACC.

With respect to this clone: The CDR3 end falls 3 residues outside the read, so it is completed with the germline J gene. The V and J genes are TRBV19 and TRBJ1-3; 9 bases agree with TRBD1. This CDR3 has 15 amino acids. Germline CDR1 reads LNHDA; CDR2 reads SQIVND (reference sequence). The J segment lost 4 bases and the V segment lost 3 bases, leaving 4 bases of the junction unmatched. CDR3 residues: CASSITGGFGNTIYF. The part of the CDR3 DNA that was read is TGTGCCAGTAGTATCACAGGGGGCTTCGGAAACACC.

This clone was observed many times. The CDR3 is cut off 3 residues early in the read; its end comes from the germline J gene. The chain employs TRBV20-1 and TRBJ1-5, with TRBD1 identical over 8 bases. V trimming: 2 bases; J trimming: 7 bases; junction bases outside the gene matches: 7. Germline CDR1 reads DFQATT; CDR2 reads SNEGSKA (reference sequence). The CDR3 consists of 14 residues. The CDR3 sequence: CSARRSGGGQPQHF. CDR3 DNA (partial): TGCAGTGCTAGAAGGTCAGGGGGCGGACAGCCC.

In this sample, this clone turned up many times. The observed sequence ends 3 residues before the CDR3 terminus, with the missing tail filled in from the germline J gene. The chain links TRBV12-3 or TRBV12-4 to TRBJ1-2; tentative D call: TRBD1 (6 bases). The CDR3 is made up of 14 amino acids. Trimming removed 3 bases from V and 0 bases from J, with 8 bases in between. The CDR3 here is CASSLTGSNYGYTF. The DNA read from the CDR3 is TGTGCCAGCAGTTTGACAGGATCTAACTATGGC.

In its sample, this clone is medium-sized. The read ends 3 residues before the CDR3 terminus; that terminus is restored from the germline J gene. V gene TRBV30 combines with J gene TRBJ2-5; 11 bases map to TRBD1. Germline V CDR1 and CDR2: GTSNPN, SVGIG (reference sequence). With 1 base clipped from V and 4 bases from J, the junction kept 8 bases outside the gene matches. The CDR3 loop spans 16 amino acids. CDR3 protein: CAWSEMGQGVGETQYF. CDR3 DNA (partial): TGTGCCTGGAGTGAAATGGGACAGGGGGTAGGAGAGACC.

This clone was detected ten times or more. The read falls 3 residues short of the CDR3 end, and the missing part is taken from the germline J gene. The chain couples TRBV11-2 to TRBJ2-7; a possible D gene is TRBD1 (6 bases). This CDR3 contains 15 residues. Trimming took off 6 bases at V and 1 base at J, with 16 bases between the two ends. CDR1 and CDR2 from the germline V gene are SGHAT and FQNNGV. The CDR3 region is CASSLQGIGSYEQYF. Incomplete CDR3 DNA: TGTGCCAGCAGTCTTCAGGGGATAGGGTCCTACGAG.

This clone was observed at least ten times. The CDR3 goes on 3 residues after the read ends, and that part is filled in from the germline J gene. J is TRBJ1-1 and V is TRBV5-1, with a possible D match to TRBD1 (5 bases). Germline V CDR1 and CDR2: SGHRS, YFSETQ. This CDR3 has 14 residues. Trimming pared 4 bases from V and 1 base from J, leaving 11 bases between. The sequenced part of the CDR3 DNA is TGCGCCAGCAGCCCCGGACACCAGAACACTGAA. It codes for CASSPGHQNTE. The CDR3 in full is CASSPGHQNTEAFF.

CDR3 DNA, as far as it was read: TGTGCCAGCAGTGGTCCCGCGAAGGAAGGGGGGGCGTTTGGC. This encodes CASSGPAKEGGAFG. The whole CDR3 is CASSGPAKEGGAFGYTF. This rearrangement joins TRBV2 to TRBJ1-2, with D perhaps TRBD1 (6 bases). Read sequence stops 3 residues before the CDR3 end, and the germline J gene provides the missing end. V was cut by 4 bases and J by 7 bases, with 25 bases left in between. This CDR3 is built from 17 residues. In germline, CDR1 is SNHLY, CDR2 FYNNEI.

At least ten counts were recorded for this clone. With the read ending 3 residues before the CDR3 end, the germline J gene is used to fill in that end. The rearrangement uses TRBV20-1 and TRBJ2-7; TRBD1 agrees at 8 bases. Losses at the gene ends were 1 base for V and 3 bases for J; bases not matched to a gene: 2. Germline V gene lookup returns CDR1 DFQATT and CDR2 SNEGSKA (reference sequence). This CDR3 contains 13 residues. The DNA read from the CDR3 is TGCAGTGCTAGAGGCGACAGGGGCTACGAG. Its translation is CSARGDRGYE. The whole CDR3 region reads CSARGDRGYEQYF.

This clone was observed a few times. The read stops 3 residues short of the end of the CDR3; the missing end is completed from the germline J gene. V usage is TRBV20-1 and J usage is TRBJ2-5, with 13 bases fitting TRBD2. Trimming cost V 5 bases and J 5 bases; bases outside gene matches: 8. CDR1 DFQATT and CDR2 SNEGSKA come from the germline V gene (reference sequence). The CDR3 runs to 15 residues. The CDR3 protein is CSAEKLAGGKETQYF. CDR3 DNA, as far as it was read: TGCAGTGCTGAAAAACTAGCGGGAGGGAAGGAGACC.

This clone was detected only a few times. Sequencing ends 3 residues short of the CDR3 end; the germline J gene provides the rest. V is TRBV7-3 and J is TRBJ1-1, with TRBD1 identical over 7 bases. The germline V gene has CDR1 SGHTA and CDR2 FQGTGA. The CDR3 runs 16 residues. The trim removed 3 bases at V and 2 bases at J, leaving 9 bases unmatched. CDR3 DNA, as far as it was read: TGTGCCAGCAGCTTGACAGGGCCCTCCCCAAACACTGAA. The encoded protein is CASSLTGPSPNTE. The CDR3 reads in full as CASSLTGPSPNTEAFF.

This clone counts as medium-sized (0.01 to 0.1%). The read ends 3 residues shy of where the CDR3 ends; the end is completed using the germline J gene. This chain joins TRBV20-1 and TRBJ2-5; a weak D match, TRBD2 (6 bases). V was shortened by 0 bases and J by 5 bases, with 13 bases between the two germline ends. The CDR3 covers 14 residues. Germline assignment: CDR1 DFQATT and CDR2 SNEGSKA (reference sequence). CDR3 DNA (partial): TGCAGTGCTAGAGATCGCCAGCGGGCGGAGACC. Its translation: CSARDRQRAET. The complete CDR3 protein is CSARDRQRAETQYF.

This clone qualifies as medium-sized. The CDR3 loop reads CASSLAGTGDQETQYF. The CDR3 DNA, read in part, is TGCGCCAGCAGCTTGGCCGGGACAGGAGACCAAGAGACC. The chain joins TRBV5-1 to TRBJ2-5; 8 bases fit TRBD1. The CDR3 is cut off 3 residues early in the read; its end comes from the germline J gene. V lost 0 bases to trimming and J lost 0 bases; unmatched junction nucleotides: 4. The CDR3 is 16 residues long. Germline CDR1 SGHRS, CDR2 YFSETQ.

At least ten counts were recorded for this clone. Here the CDR3 reads CASSRQGGVTTGELFF. CDR3 DNA (partial): TGTGCCAGCTCACGCCAAGGGGGAGTTACCACCGGGGAG. The V gene is TRBV18, the J gene TRBJ2-2; D possibly corresponds to TRBD1 (6 bases). The read ends 3 residues before the CDR3 terminus; that terminus is restored from the germline J gene. The CDR3 is 16 amino acids. Germline values: CDR1 KGHSH, CDR2 LQKENI. V lost 4 bases, J lost 4 bases, and 16 bases lay in between.

This clone was recorded at least ten times. The DNA ends 3 residues before the CDR3 does, and the rest of the CDR3 is filled in from the germline J gene. The V call is TRBV5-4, the J call TRBJ2-7, with 7 positions matching TRBD1. The CDR3 covers 13 residues. V gave up 1 base and J gave up 4 bases; unmatched junction bases: 2. Germline CDR1 is SGHNT and CDR2 is YYREEE (reference sequence). Incomplete CDR3 DNA: TGTGCCAGCAGCTTGACGGGACAGTACGAG. It yields the protein CASSLTGQYE. The entire CDR3 protein is CASSLTGQYEQYF.

This clone was seen many times. The sequenced part of the CDR3 DNA is TGTGCCAGCAGCTTATCGAGCGCATATGGTACG. Translating it yields CASSLSSAYGT. The complete CDR3 reads CASSLSSAYGTQYF. The chain couples TRBV7-8 to TRBJ2-3; no clear D gene. The read gets to within 3 residues of the CDR3 end, and the germline J gene fills in the rest. The V gene lost 2 bases and the J gene lost 8 bases, with 14 bases spanning the gap. CDR3 length: 14 amino acids. Looked up from germline, CDR1 is SGHVS and CDR2 is FQNEAQ.

This clone turned up a few times. The read halts 3 residues ahead of the CDR3 end, with the missing end drawn from the germline J gene. This chain connects TRBV18 to TRBJ2-5, with D uncertain. Deletions cut 0 bases from V and 5 bases from J, with 7 bases between. From germline, CDR1 is KGHSH and CDR2 LQKENI. CDR3 length equals 13 residues. The CDR3 region is CASSPPNGETQYF. The part of the CDR3 DNA that was read is TGTGCCAGCTCACCACCGAACGGGGAGACC. The full variable domain, its missing parts supplied by reference TRBV18 and TRBJ2-5, is NAGVMQNPRHLVRRRGQEARLRCSPMKGHSHVYWYRQLPEEGLKFMVYLQKENIIDESGMPKERFSAEFPKEGPSILRIQQVVRGDSAAYFCASSPPNGETQYFGPGTRLLVL.

This clone was found many times. The read gets to within 3 residues of the CDR3 end, and the germline J gene fills in the rest. The rearrangement links TRBV7-9 to TRBJ1-2, with D possibly matching TRBD1 (5 bases). The CDR3 is made up of 15 amino acids. CDR1 and CDR2 (germline): SEHNR, FQNEAQ (reference sequence). Deletions cut 5 bases from V and 5 bases from J, with 18 bases between. The part of the CDR3 DNA that was read is TGTGCCAGCAGCCCCTCCCGCGACAGAGAATATGGC. Translated, it gives CASSPSRDREYG. The CDR3 in its entirety is CASSPSRDREYGYTF.

This clone occurred many times. The sequenced fragment ends 3 residues before the CDR3 boundary, so the rest is inferred from the germline J gene. V and J are TRBV4-1 and TRBJ2-3, with 8 bases that match TRBD2. This CDR3 has 16 amino acids. Germline CDR1 MGHRA, CDR2 YSYEKL. With 1 base clipped from V and 2 bases from J, the junction kept 5 bases outside the gene matches. The sequenced part of the CDR3 DNA is TGCGCCAGCAGCCAAGTCCTTAGCGGGGCCACAGATACG. It yields the protein CASSQVLSGATDT. The complete CDR3 reads CASSQVLSGATDTQYF.

This clone was picked up a small number of times. The sequence runs out 3 residues before the end of the CDR3; the remainder is reconstructed from the germline J gene. V gene TRBV5-1 combines with J gene TRBJ2-7, with D possibly being TRBD1 (5 bases). Between the trimmed V and J ends, which lost 3 bases and 0 bases, there was a span of 7 bases. Germline CDR1 SGHRS, CDR2 YFSETQ. The CDR3 is 13 residues long. The part of the CDR3 DNA that was read is TGCGCCAGCAGCTATCAGGGCTCCTACGAG. Translation: CASSYQGSYE. The whole CDR3 reads CASSYQGSYEQYF. Supplemented by reference TRBV5-1 and TRBJ2-7, the full variable domain reads KAGVTQTPRYLIKTRGQQVTLSCSPISGHRSVSWYQQTPGQGLQFLFEYFSETQRNKGNFPGRFSGRQFSNSRSEMNVSTLELGDSALYLCASSYQGSYEQYFGPGTRLTVT.

This clone was picked up many times. The read is 3 residues too short to cover the CDR3 end, so that end is filled in from the germline J gene. The chain recombines TRBV2 with TRBJ1-1, with 7 bases identical to TRBD1. After removal of 2 bases from V and 1 base from J, the junction contained 13 bases not matched to a gene. CDR1 is SNHLY and CDR2 is FYNNEI in the germline V gene. The CDR3 is 18 amino acids. The DNA read from the CDR3 is TGTGCCAGCAGTGAAACTCTTCTTACCGGGACAGCGAACACTGAA. As protein: CASSETLLTGTANTE. The entire CDR3 reads CASSETLLTGTANTEAFF.

This clone was counted many times. The missing CDR3 end, 3 residues past where the read stops, is filled in from the germline J gene. The chain carries TRBV5-1 and TRBJ2-7; D is ambiguous. This CDR3 region has 14 residues. Germline-derived CDR1 and CDR2 are SGHRS and YFSETQ. V gave up 0 bases and J gave up 3 bases, with 10 bases separating them. The CDR3: CASSLEGRYYEQYF. The CDR3 bases that were read are TGCGCCAGCAGCTTGGAAGGCAGATACTACGAG.

There are many counts of this clone. The read comes to an end 3 residues before the CDR3 does, leaving the germline J gene to fill in the end. The chain couples TRBV20-1 to TRBJ1-1; D unresolved. The CDR3 totals 13 residues. The V end was cut by 3 bases, the J end by 3 bases, with 11 bases between. Germline lookup yields CDR1 DFQATT and CDR2 SNEGSKA (reference sequence). The sequenced part of the CDR3 DNA is TGCAGTGCTAGCTCCGAGGTGGACACTGAA. Protein sequence: CSASSEVDTE. The CDR3 as a whole reads CSASSEVDTEAFF.